The entry below describes one T cell receptor beta chain. Per germline, CDR1 SGHTA and CDR2 FQGNSA. This CDR3 is built from 18 residues. The V and J ends lost 4 bases and 1 base, in that order; junction bases with no gene match: 10. The sample comes from a study of blood T cell repertoires in COVID-19. Study information: Acute-phase and convalescent COVID-19 samples originated in the United States, Italy and Spain. Sample material is recorded as cDNA or gDNA derived from T cells, B-cell-depleted T cells, or PBMCs.

Recruited during active infection, patients (from Seattle) were subsequently followed longitudinally. In the study's own analysis: Reference gene primers were amplified, and this amplification served to estimate nucleated cell counts. TCRdb's table, derived via immunoSEQ multiplex PCR, lists solely in-frame clones and lacks some. That table is the source of V, J and clone size, and D and trimming were worked out from the DNA. Among under 200,000 clones, 85% were seen once, and the ten largest hold approximately 8%. Sequencing was carried out using peripheral blood. The origin of this receptor is a woman of 80 years or more with COVID-19, enrolled during active disease. This chain joins TRBV7-2 and TRBJ1-1; 12 bases map to TRBD1. The CDR3 here is CASSYSGTGGARNTEAFF. DNA for the CDR3: TGTGCCAGCAGCTACTCCGGGACAGGGGGCGCCCGGAACACTGAAGCTTTCTTT.